Sequencing of this T cell receptor beta chain was carried out in a study of CD8+CD57+ T cells in acquired aplastic anemia (dated by TCRdb to 2016 to 2018). As for the study more broadly: Extracted DNA from sorted CD4+ and CD8+ cells averaged approximately 3 ug, ranging from roughly 0.17 to 27.4 ug. A CD8+CD57+ expansion meant a frequency higher than the mean frequency seen in healthy subjects.

V loses 3 bases at its end and J loses 4 bases; junction bases beyond the gene matches: 7. Per the germline V gene (reference sequence), DFQATT is the CDR1 and SNEGSKA is the CDR2. The CDR3 covers 15 residues, taking in both the cysteine and the phenylalanine. CDR3 DNA is the only sequence kept; it has 45 bases, read in frame from the first base. What the study reported, not specific to this receptor: Roughly 29 CD8+ CDR3 sequences were found in both patients and controls but appeared to be highly expressed in patients and within the immunodominant clones of the patients. CD8+ Simpson's diversity did not differ significantly between patients and healthy controls (P=0.060).

Expansion of CD8+CD57+ cells had been shown by flow cytometry in the patients chosen for sequencing. Severe acquired aplastic anemia was diagnosed in all patients according to International Study of Aplastic Anemia and Agranulocytosis and Camitta criteria. At the time blood was sampled, none of the patients had received any therapy. TCR repertoires of sorted CD4+ and CD8+ blood T cells from severe aplastic anemia patients and healthy subjects were deep-sequenced in the study. Patients were enrolled under clinicaltrials.gov protocols 00001620, 01623167, 00001397, 00071045, 00081523 and 00961064 in the USA. Ficoll-Paque density gradient centrifugation was used to isolate peripheral blood mononuclear cells. Before DNA extraction, CD4+ and CD8+ T cells were sorted with FACS or magnetic beads. TCR beta VDJ combination and CDR3 sequence profiling used genomic DNA as the template. TCR repertoire sequencing was run on an Illumina HiSeq 2000. In the source study's methods: TRBV/TRBJ rearrangement plots, CDR3 size and DJ length profiles, and Simpson's diversity index were used to assess repertoires. The most abundant DNA sequence in the deep sequencing data was taken as the immunodominant clone. CDR3 amino acid sequences were checked for sharing across subjects and were also compared against the VDJdb database and published repertoires. The raw public data were reprocessed by TCRdb itself: fastp quality trimming at Q25, MiXCR clonotype calling, in-frame beta chains only. Identical CDR3 protein sequences are pooled into one entry, listed with their most common genes and DNA. The V and J calls reflect TCRdb's pipeline rather than the authors' work. In all, the sample holds around 210,000 distinct CDR3 sequences, and approximately 65% of those were seen once. Jointly, the top ten make up roughly 62% of the sample.

With regard to this clonotype: No antigen is known for it. No clone much larger than this one lies a single base away; base qualities are absent.

The chain links TRBV20-1 with TRBJ2-7; the junction holds 12 bases that match TRBD2. The sequencing input was sorted CD4+, CD8+, or CD8+CD57+ T cells (not recorded which) from PBMCs. This sequence originates from a human donor with aplastic anemia. The CDR3 is CSARETSGGIYEQYF. The DNA sequence follows: TGCAGTGCTAGGGAGACTAGCGGGGGTATTTACGAGCAGTACTTC.